These 23 T cell receptor beta chains share one sample of origin, sequenced in a study of blood T cell repertoires in COVID-19. Sequencing was performed with immunoSEQ multiplex PCR; in TCRdb, only in-frame clones are kept and a portion is missing. The table lists 300,000 or so clones, roughly 84% of them singletons. The material sequenced was peripheral blood. These receptors all stem from a man aged 45-65 years with active or convalescent COVID-19.

This chain connects TRBV11-2 to TRBJ1-6; 8 nucleotides align to TRBD1. Losses at the gene ends were 5 bases for V and 5 bases for J; bases not matched to a gene: 5. The V gene's germline CDR1 is SGHAT and CDR2 FQNNGV. The CDR3 runs 15 residues. The CDR3 protein is CASSGGRGHNSPLHF. Written as DNA, the CDR3 is TGTGCCAGCAGCGGGGGCAGGGGGCATAATTCACCCCTCCACTTT.

The sample holds a few counts of this clone. The chain joins TRBV5-1 to TRBJ2-2; 9 bases map to TRBD2. The CDR3 has 16 amino acids. Trimming cost V 0 bases and J 1 base; bases outside gene matches: 1. The germline V gene has CDR1 SGHRS and CDR2 YFSETQ. The CDR3 here is CASSLEAGGNTGELFF. The CDR3 DNA reads TGCGCCAGCAGCTTGGAAGCGGGAGGGAACACCGGGGAGCTGTTTTTT.

The table lists this clone with a few counts. The chain has TRBV6-2 or TRBV6-3 and TRBJ1-3, with D possibly TRBD1 on 5 matching bases. The germline V and J ends were trimmed by 4 bases and 0 bases, with 28 bases remaining between them. The germline gives CDR1 MNHEY, CDR2 SVGEGT. The CDR3 contains 21 residues. The CDR3 protein is CASSSLAEWQGRIHSGNTIYF. Here the CDR3 DNA reads TGTGCCAGCAGTTCCTTGGCGGAGTGGCAGGGAAGGATCCACTCTGGAAACACCATATATTTT.

The chain recombines TRBV19 with TRBJ1-1, with TRBD1 as a possible D gene (5 bases). Per the germline V gene, CDR1 is LNHDA and CDR2 is SQIVND (reference sequence). The CDR3 extends over 14 amino acids. V lost 4 bases and J lost 1, with 10 bases in between. The chain's CDR3 is CASSTGLTNTEAFF. The CDR3 DNA is TGTGCCAGTAGTACGGGACTGACGAACACTGAAGCTTTCTTT.

The chain links TRBV7-6 to TRBJ1-2; 9 nucleotides align to TRBD1. The CDR3 runs 15 residues. With 5 bases clipped from V and 5 bases from J, the junction kept 9 bases outside the gene matches. CDR1 is SGHVS and CDR2 is FNYEAQ in the germline V gene. CDR3 region: CASSPDRGSMYGYTF. The CDR3 region has the DNA TGTGCCAGCAGCCCCGACAGGGGGAGCATGTATGGCTACACCTTC.

This rearrangement joins TRBV5-5 to TRBJ2-1; 10 nucleotides line up with TRBD1. Germline CDR1 reads SGHKS; CDR2 reads YYEKEE (reference sequence). V trimming: 7 bases; J trimming: 7 bases; junction bases outside the gene matches: 14. There are 16 residues in the CDR3. The CDR3 region has the DNA TGTGCCAGCGGACACGGACAGGGGGGTCTCCGGAATGAGCAGTTCTTC. This gives the protein CASGHGQGGLRNEQFF.

CDR3 residues: CASSSGEGQPQHF. CDR3 sequence (DNA): TGCGCCAGCAGCTCCGGGGAGGGACAGCCCCAGCATTTT. This chain joins TRBV5-1 and TRBJ1-5; unclear D gene. This CDR3 is 13 amino acids long. The V end lost 3 bases, the J end lost 7 bases, and 11 bases lay between the germline ends. Germline assignment: CDR1 SGHRS and CDR2 YFSETQ.

This clone occurred once. The rearrangement links TRBV28 to TRBJ1-5; 8 bases align to TRBD1. The CDR3 loop spans 15 amino acids. V gave up 9 bases and J gave up 6 bases; unmatched junction bases: 13. Germline-derived CDR1 and CDR2 are MDHEN and SYDVKM. CDR3 residues: CASNSLTGASQPQHF. The CDR3 bases are TGTGCCAGTAATTCCTTGACAGGGGCCTCTCAGCCCCAGCATTTT.

This clone was detected only a few times. V gene TRBV3-1 (or the pseudogene TRBV3-2) combines with J gene TRBJ2-1; D might be TRBD2 (5 bases). The germline V and J ends were trimmed by 1 base and 6 bases, with 13 bases remaining between them. The CDR3 has 15 amino acids. Germline CDR1 LGHDT, CDR2 YNNKEL (reference sequence). This CDR3 reads CASSQGLAFSNEQFF. The CDR3 coding sequence is TGTGCCAGCAGCCAAGGCCTAGCTTTCTCCAATGAGCAGTTCTTC.

V and J are TRBV5-1 and TRBJ1-2; 11 bases fit TRBD1. This CDR3 has 13 residues. V shed 4 bases and J 10 bases; nucleotides not matched to a gene: 6. The germline gives CDR1 SGHRS, CDR2 YFSETQ. CDR3: CASSPGDRGDYTF. As DNA, the CDR3 is TGCGCCAGCAGCCCAGGGGACAGGGGGGACTACACCTTC.

This chain's CDR3 is CASSFFQSPLHF. CDR3 nucleotides: TGTGCCAGCAGTTTTTTTCAGTCACCCCTCCACTTT. V gene TRBV12-3 or TRBV12-4 combines with J gene TRBJ1-6; D call uncertain. V was shortened by 3 bases and J by 10 bases, with 7 bases between the two germline ends. The CDR3 consists of 12 residues.

The chain combines TRBV3-1 (or the pseudogene TRBV3-2) with TRBJ1-4; 8 bases fit TRBD1. This CDR3 has 15 residues. Germline CDR1 is LGHDT and CDR2 is YNNKEL (reference sequence). J lost 2 bases, V lost 4 bases, and 3 bases had no gene match. The CDR3 loop reads CASSRPGGTNEKLFF. The CDR3, as DNA: TGTGCCAGCAGCCGACCAGGGGGCACTAATGAAAAACTGTTTTTT.

The chain employs TRBV18 and TRBJ2-1, with D possibly matching TRBD1 (5 bases). CDR1 is KGHSH, CDR2 LQKENI, per germline. The CDR3 has 13 residues. With 6 bases removed from V and 9 bases from J, the gap between germline ends came to 15 bases. CDR3 nucleotides: TGTGCCAGCTCCCTGTTAGGGGCGGCTGAGCAGTTCTTC. The encoded protein is CASSLLGAAEQFF.

The chain uses TRBV18 and TRBJ1-2, with 7 positions matching TRBD1. CDR1 and CDR2 (germline): KGHSH, LQKENI. The CDR3 sequence is 15 residues long. Trimming cost V 2 bases and J 8 bases; bases outside gene matches: 11. This CDR3 reads CASSPVNRGGHGYTF. The CDR3 region has the DNA TGTGCCAGCTCACCAGTAAACAGGGGTGGGCACGGCTACACCTTC.

The chain combines TRBV10-3 with TRBJ2-1; D perhaps matches TRBD2 (6 bases). This CDR3 comprises 16 residues. V was cut by 0 bases and J by 7 bases, with 16 bases left in between. CDR1 is ENHRY and CDR2 is SYGVKD in the germline V gene. CDR3 DNA: TGTGCCATCAGTGAGTCAGCGGGTCGTGTGGGAAATGAGCAGTTCTTC. Encoded protein: CAISESAGRVGNEQFF.

The rearrangement joins TRBV29-1 to TRBJ1-2; D unresolved. CDR3 length equals 12 residues. Trimming removed 4 bases at V and 2 bases at J, with 8 bases between. The germline CDR1 and CDR2 sequences are SQVTM and ANQGSEA. The CDR3 reads CSVGPVNYGYTF. CDR3 nucleotide sequence: TGCAGCGTTGGCCCAGTCAACTATGGCTACACCTTC.

The chain employs TRBV5-6 and TRBJ1-4, with D possibly TRBD1 on 5 matching bases. Trimming left V 3 bases short and J 0 bases short, with 6 bases between. Germline V gene lookup returns CDR1 SGHDT and CDR2 YYEEEE. The length of the CDR3 is 14 residues. In DNA form, the CDR3 reads TGTGCCAGCAGCTGGGGCGCAACTAATGAAAAACTGTTTTTT. Protein: CASSWGATNEKLFF.

The chain has TRBV24-1 and TRBJ2-3; TRBD2 aligns across 8 bases. V lost 3 bases, J lost 1 base, and 5 bases stayed unmatched. CDR1 is KGHDR, CDR2 SFDVKD, per germline. The CDR3 totals 16 residues. CDR3 sequence reads: CATSDQYGRGTDTQYF. The CDR3, as DNA: TGTGCCACCAGTGATCAATACGGGAGGGGCACAGATACGCAGTATTTT.

The rearrangement uses TRBV7-9 and TRBJ2-2; perhaps TRBD1 as D (6 bases). V lost 6 bases and J lost 6, with 11 bases in between. The CDR3 runs to 13 residues. CDR1 and CDR2 from the germline V gene are SEHNR and FQNEAQ (reference sequence). The CDR3 nucleotides are TGTGCCAGCAGACCACAGGGTCCCGGGGAGCTGTTTTTT. This sequence encodes CASRPQGPGELFF.

The rearrangement joins TRBV6-1 to TRBJ2-2; TRBD2 agrees at 7 bases. Germline V gene data show CDR1 as MNHNS and CDR2 as SASEGT. CDR3 length: 17 residues. The trim removed 3 bases at V and 3 bases at J, leaving 10 bases unmatched. In nucleotides, the CDR3 is TGTGCCAGCAGTGACCCAGCGGGGAAGATGGACACCGGGGAGCTGTTTTTT. Translation: CASSDPAGKMDTGELFF.

This clone occurred once. This chain joins TRBV13 and TRBJ2-1; TRBD2 is a possible D gene (5 bases). The CDR3 is 14 residues long. CDR1 and CDR2 from the germline V gene are PRHDT and FYEKMQ (reference sequence). Trimming left V 7 bases short and J 4 bases short, with 14 bases between. CDR3 coding DNA: TGTGCCAGCACCAGACTATCCCAATACAATGAGCAGTTCTTC. Protein sequence: CASTRLSQYNEQFF.

This chain links TRBV9 with TRBJ2-3, with 8 bases that match TRBD2. V shed 4 bases and J 3 bases; nucleotides not matched to a gene: 7. CDR1 and CDR2 (germline): SGDLS, YYNGEE. The CDR3 totals 15 residues. This CDR3 reads CASSTPASGTDTQYF. CDR3 bases: TGTGCCAGCAGCACCCCGGCTAGCGGGACAGATACGCAGTATTTT.

The chain is built from TRBV6-1 and TRBJ1-1, with 9 bases lining up with TRBD1. V lost 6 bases, J lost 5 bases, and 13 bases stayed unmatched. Germline V gene data show CDR1 as MNHNS and CDR2 as SASEGT. This CDR3 spans 16 amino acids. CDR3 DNA: TGTGCCAGCAGCGAAAGCCCCCCGGGACAGGGTACTGAAGCTTTCTTT. Its translation: CASSESPPGQGTEAFF.